These 30 T cell receptor beta chains share one sample of origin, sequenced in a study of cytomegalovirus exposure and HLA in healthy donors. The PCR had 60 Vbeta and 13 Jbeta primers. Measured with immunoSEQ multiplex PCR; TCRdb has only the in-frame clones, and not every one. The data contain 45,000 to 65,000 clones, 72% of them singletons. Sequencing was carried out using PBMCs. These receptor sequences come from a woman aged 45-65 years in good health and CMV-seropositive.

The V gene is TRBV7-2, the J gene TRBJ2-1, with 12 positions matching TRBD1. Germline loops: CDR1 SGHTA, CDR2 FQGNSA. The CDR3 has 16 amino acids. The V gene end was trimmed by 5 bases and the J gene end by 9 bases; junction bases not matched to a gene: 11. The CDR3, as DNA: TGTGCCAGCAGCCCGAGGGGGGGACAGGGGGCAGGTGAGCAGTTCTTC. Protein product: CASSPRGGQGAGEQFF. Based on the CDR3 plus reference TRBV7-2 and TRBJ2-1, the full variable domain is GAGVSQSPSNKVTEKGKDVELRCDPISGHTALYWYRQSLGQGLEFLIYFQGNSAPDKSGLPSDRFSAERTGGSVSTLTIQRTQQEDSAVYLCASSPRGGQGAGEQFFGPGTRLTVL.

This sequence joins TRBV10-1 and TRBJ1-3; TRBD1 aligns across 12 bases. Germline values: CDR1 WNHNN, CDR2 SYGVQD (reference sequence). V shed 2 bases, J shed 3 bases, and the junction held 8 bases outside the gene matches. The CDR3 spans 18 residues. CDR3 amino acids: CASSEPRGTGGGGNTIYF. The CDR3 DNA follows: TGCGCCAGCAGTGAGCCCAGGGGGACAGGGGGCGGTGGAAACACCATATATTTT.

This clone has more than one count but fewer than ten. The rearrangement links TRBV7-2 to TRBJ2-2; a weak D match, TRBD2 (7 bases). With 0 bases removed from V and 6 bases from J, the gap between germline ends came to 11 bases. The CDR3 totals 15 residues. From germline, CDR1 is SGHTA and CDR2 FQGNSA. CDR3 protein: CASSLAGGPAGELFF. CDR3 coding DNA: TGTGCCAGCAGCTTAGCGGGGGGGCCAGCCGGGGAGCTGTTTTTT.

The chain uses TRBV6-7 and TRBJ1-2; 9 nucleotides align to TRBD1. TRBV6-7 is known as an ORF, though its function is uncertain. The V and J ends lost 6 bases and 3 bases, in that order; junction bases with no gene match: 11. The CDR3 extends over 16 amino acids. The CDR3 spells CASRRREQGADYGYTF. The DNA for the CDR3 is TGTGCCAGCAGAAGACGCGAACAGGGGGCGGACTATGGCTACACCTTC.

The chain recombines TRBV28 with TRBJ1-5; 10 bases align to TRBD1. CDR1 MDHEN and CDR2 SYDVKM come from the germline V gene. The length of the CDR3 is 15 residues. Germline trimming cut 2 bases from V and 6 bases from J; bases unmatched to any gene: 4. The CDR3 nucleotides read TGTGCCAGCAGTTTAGGACAGGGGGTATTTCAGCCCCAGCATTTT. Its protein is CASSLGQGVFQPQHF. Full variable domain (outside the CDR3, taken from reference TRBV28 and TRBJ1-5): DVKVTQSSRYLVKRTGEKVFLECVQDMDHENMFWYRQDPGLGLRLIYFSYDVKMKEKGDIPEGYSVSREKKERFSLILESASTNQTSMYLCASSLGQGVFQPQHFGDGTRLSIL.

Here the CDR3 reads CASSVNRGKLFF. CDR3 nucleotide sequence: TGTGCCAGTAGTGTAAATCGGGGAAAACTGTTTTTT. The chain is built from TRBV19 and TRBJ1-4; no firm D call. V was cut by 5 bases and J by 10 bases, with 11 bases left in between. Germline CDR1 is LNHDA and CDR2 is SQIVND (reference sequence). CDR3 size: 12 residues.

The V gene is TRBV9, the J gene TRBJ2-1, with 7 bases identical to TRBD2. The V gene end was trimmed by 0 bases and the J gene end by 7 bases; junction bases not matched to a gene: 13. The CDR3 spans 17 residues. Germline CDR1 SGDLS, CDR2 YYNGEE. CDR3: CASSVERVLGAGNEQFF. The CDR3 DNA sequence: TGTGCCAGCAGCGTAGAAAGGGTGCTGGGAGCGGGGAATGAGCAGTTCTTC. Filled out from reference TRBV9 and TRBJ2-1, the complete variable domain reads DSGVTQTPKHLITATGQRVTLRCSPRSGDLSVYWYQQSLDQGLQFLIQYYNGEERAKGNILERFSAQQFPDLHSELNLSSLELGDSALYFCASSVERVLGAGNEQFFGPGTRLTVL.

The V call is TRBV6-5, the J call TRBJ2-1; D possibly corresponds to TRBD2 (5 bases). CDR1 is MNHEY and CDR2 is SVGAGI in the germline V gene. The CDR3 has 15 residues. Trimming shortened V by 0 bases and J by 6 bases, and 12 bases separated the two germline ends. CDR3 bases: TGTGCCAGCAGTTACTCACCCATGGGAGCCAATGAGCAGTTCTTC. Its translation is CASSYSPMGANEQFF.

This clone appeared a single time. J is TRBJ2-3 and V is TRBV28; the D gene is possibly TRBD2 (5 bases). This CDR3 is 16 amino acids long. CDR1 and CDR2 (germline): MDHEN, SYDVKM. V was cut by 6 bases and J by 3 bases, with 19 bases left in between. In DNA, the CDR3 is TGTGCCAGCAGACCGGACCTCCTGGGAGCAACAGATACGCAGTATTTT. Its protein is CASRPDLLGATDTQYF.

V is TRBV29-1 and J is TRBJ2-1; D gene ambiguous. The germline V and J ends were trimmed by 7 bases and 1 base, with 11 bases remaining between them. Germline V gene sequence: CDR1 SQVTM, CDR2 ANQGSEA. The CDR3 extends over 13 amino acids. The CDR3, as DNA: TGCAGCGGGAGTGAATCGTCCTACAATGAGCAGTTCTTC. Protein: CSGSESSYNEQFF.

The V call is TRBV19, the J call TRBJ2-1; TRBD2 might be the D (6 bases). Germline CDR1 is LNHDA and CDR2 is SQIVND (reference sequence). V lost 5 bases and J lost 2, with 16 bases in between. The CDR3 has 16 residues. CDR3 in amino acids: CASSLTGVGAYNEQFF. The CDR3 region has the DNA TGTGCCAGTAGTCTCACGGGGGTGGGGGCCTACAATGAGCAGTTCTTC.

The chain combines TRBV6-5 with TRBJ2-5, with 14 positions matching TRBD2. CDR3 length equals 16 residues. Trimming at V came to 0 bases and at J to 7 bases, leaving 4 bases not matched to a gene. Germline assignment: CDR1 MNHEY and CDR2 SVGAGI. The CDR3 bases are TGTGCCAGCAGTTACTCCGGGACTAGCGGGGGAGGGACCCAGTACTTC. It encodes CASSYSGTSGGGTQYF.

J is TRBJ1-3 and V is TRBV28, with 7 bases that match TRBD1. There are 13 residues in the CDR3. From germline, CDR1 is MDHEN and CDR2 SYDVKM. The J segment lost 4 bases and the V segment lost 8 bases, leaving 5 bases of the junction unmatched. CDR3 bases: TGTGCCAGCCGACAGGGCACAGGAAACACCATATATTTT. Its translation: CASRQGTGNTIYF.

The chain joins TRBV6-1 to TRBJ2-7, with 12 bases fitting TRBD2. The V and J ends lost 5 bases and 2 bases, in that order; junction bases with no gene match: 1. CDR1 is MNHNS and CDR2 is SASEGT in the germline V gene. This CDR3 is 14 amino acids long. The CDR3: CASSTSGGTYEQYF. The CDR3 bases are TGTGCCAGCAGTACTAGCGGGGGGACCTACGAGCAGTACTTC.

This clone was seen a single time. J is TRBJ2-3 and V is TRBV7-2; D may be TRBD2 (6 bases). The CDR3 has 14 residues. Germline lookup yields CDR1 SGHTA and CDR2 FQGNSA. Trimming shortened V by 5 bases and J by 2 bases, and 11 bases separated the two germline ends. The CDR3 DNA reads TGTGCCAGCAGCCCGAGGGACTTCACAGATACGCAGTATTTT. Its translation: CASSPRDFTDTQYF.

The V gene is TRBV5-1, the J gene TRBJ1-2, with D possibly being TRBD1 (6 bases). Trimming shortened V by 3 bases and J by 0 bases, and 12 bases separated the two germline ends. Per germline, CDR1 SGHRS and CDR2 YFSETQ. The CDR3 loop spans 15 amino acids. CDR3 nucleotides: TGCGCCAGCAGCTATGGGGGCAGCTCTAACTATGGCTACACCTTC. This sequence encodes CASSYGGSSNYGYTF.

This chain uses TRBV5-1 with TRBJ2-7, with TRBD2 identical over 9 bases. With V trimmed by 4 bases and J by 2 bases, 7 bases remained unmatched. This CDR3 is 15 amino acids long. Germline values: CDR1 SGHRS, CDR2 YFSETQ. CDR3 loop: CASSPTTSGTYEQYF. The CDR3 DNA is TGCGCCAGCAGCCCGACGACTAGCGGTACCTACGAGCAGTACTTC.

V gene TRBV19 combines with J gene TRBJ2-3; 7 positions agree with TRBD1. The CDR3 is 15 residues long. Germline CDR1 is LNHDA and CDR2 is SQIVND (reference sequence). V was clipped by 5 bases and J by 0 bases; unmatched bases: 5. The CDR3 bases are TGTGCCAGTAGTCCGGGGACAGCCAGCACAGATACGCAGTATTTT. It is translated as CASSPGTASTDTQYF.

This chain connects TRBV11-2 to TRBJ1-1; 7 bases line up with TRBD1. The V and J ends lost 5 bases and 6 bases, in that order; junction bases with no gene match: 12. The CDR3 covers 15 residues. From germline, CDR1 is SGHAT and CDR2 FQNNGV. The CDR3 sequence is CASSRSQGVSAEAFF. The CDR3 bases are TGTGCCAGCAGCCGATCTCAGGGGGTATCGGCTGAAGCTTTCTTT. The complete variable domain, with remaining parts taken from reference TRBV11-2 and TRBJ1-1, reads EAGVAQSPRYKIIEKRQSVAFWCNPISGHATLYWYQQILGQGPKLLIQFQNNGVVDDSQLPKDRFSAERLKGVDSTLKIQPAKLEDSAVYLCASSRSQGVSAEAFFGQGTRLTVV.

This chain uses TRBV19 with TRBJ1-1; unclear D gene. The germline V and J ends were trimmed by 8 bases and 5 bases, with 15 bases remaining between them. CDR1 and CDR2 from the germline V gene are LNHDA and SQIVND (reference sequence). This CDR3 is 13 amino acids long. The CDR3 sequence is CASGPAQRTEAFF. CDR3 coding DNA: TGTGCCAGTGGCCCCGCACAGCGGACTGAAGCTTTCTTT.

The rearrangement links TRBV10-3 to TRBJ2-7; D possibly corresponds to TRBD2 (5 bases). Trimming shortened V by 0 bases and J by 7 bases, and 13 bases separated the two germline ends. The CDR3 spans 14 residues. Germline values: CDR1 ENHRY, CDR2 SYGVKD. CDR3 region: CAISESDRGWEQYF. CDR3 bases: TGTGCCATCAGTGAGTCGGATCGGGGTTGGGAGCAGTACTTC.

The chain combines TRBV5-6 with TRBJ2-2, with 8 positions matching TRBD1. Germline V lookup: CDR1 SGHDT, CDR2 YYEEEE. The V segment lost 0 bases and the J segment 3 bases; nucleotides outside the gene matches: 4. This CDR3 has 16 residues. The CDR3 DNA sequence: TGTGCCAGCAGCTTGGAGGGACAGGCTGACACCGGGGAGCTGTTTTTT. It is translated as CASSLEGQADTGELFF.

The table lists this clone with a count of one. The chain links TRBV28 to TRBJ2-5; 7 nucleotides match TRBD2. CDR3 length: 13 amino acids. Germline lookup yields CDR1 MDHEN and CDR2 SYDVKM. V lost 3 bases and J lost 5; bases outside the gene matches: 3. The CDR3 here is CASSLGGTETQYF. The DNA of the CDR3 is TGTGCCAGCAGTTTGGGGGGGACGGAGACCCAGTACTTC. The whole variable domain, filled in from reference TRBV28 and TRBJ2-5, reads DVKVTQSSRYLVKRTGEKVFLECVQDMDHENMFWYRQDPGLGLRLIYFSYDVKMKEKGDIPEGYSVSREKKERFSLILESASTNQTSMYLCASSLGGTETQYFGPGTRLLVL.

The chain recombines TRBV7-6 with TRBJ2-5, with 11 bases that match TRBD1. Germline lookup yields CDR1 SGHVS and CDR2 FNYEAQ. V shed 1 base, J shed 6 bases, and the junction held 7 bases outside the gene matches. The CDR3 has 16 residues. The CDR3 sequence: CASSLGTGGSPQTQYF. The CDR3 DNA reads as TGTGCCAGCAGCTTAGGGACAGGGGGCTCCCCGCAGACCCAGTACTTC. Supplemented by reference TRBV7-6 and TRBJ2-5, the full variable domain reads GAGVSQSPRYKVTKRGQDVALRCDPISGHVSLYWYRQALGQGPEFLTYFNYEAQQDKSGLPNDRFSAERPEGSISTLTIQRTEQRDSAMYRCASSLGTGGSPQTQYFGPGTRLLVL.

This chain connects TRBV27 to TRBJ2-5; TRBD1 is a possible D gene (6 bases). The germline V and J ends were trimmed by 5 bases and 1 base, with 14 bases remaining between them. Germline CDR1 reads MNHEY; CDR2 reads SMNVEV (reference sequence). CDR3 size: 15 residues. CDR3 coding DNA: TGTGCCAGCAGTCCGGCCCTGGACAGCCAAGAGACCCAGTACTTC. It is translated as CASSPALDSQETQYF.

There are a few counts of this clone. The chain carries TRBV6-6 and TRBJ2-3, with D possibly TRBD2 on 6 matching bases. Trimming removed 5 bases from V and 5 bases from J, with 14 bases in between. CDR1 and CDR2 (germline): MNHNY, SVGAGI (reference sequence). This CDR3 comprises 14 residues. This CDR3 reads CASSPAGWEDTQYF. The DNA for the CDR3 is TGTGCCAGCAGTCCGGCGGGGTGGGAAGATACGCAGTATTTT.

This clone was seen a few times. V gene TRBV5-6 combines with J gene TRBJ2-1; perhaps TRBD1 as D (5 bases). Trimming removed 0 bases at V and 10 bases at J, with 8 bases between. There are 12 residues in the CDR3. Germline-derived CDR1 and CDR2 are SGHDT and YYEEEE. The CDR3 sequence: CASSLGTSEQFF. In nucleotides, the CDR3 is TGTGCCAGCAGCTTGGGGACAAGCGAGCAGTTCTTC. Supplemented by reference TRBV5-6 and TRBJ2-1, the full variable domain reads DAGVTQSPTHLIKTRGQQVTLRCSPKSGHDTVSWYQQALGQGPQFIFQYYEEEERQRGNFPDRFSGHQFPNYSSELNVNALLLGDSALYLCASSLGTSEQFFGPGTRLTVL.

The gene calls are TRBV29-1 and TRBJ2-3; 10 positions match TRBD1. Unmatched junction bases numbered 13, after V lost 7 bases and J lost 0 bases. CDR1 and CDR2 from the germline V gene are SQVTM and ANQGSEA. The CDR3 is 17 amino acids. CDR3 sequence reads: CSAIGGQGISSTDTQYF. The CDR3 bases are TGCAGCGCCATTGGGGGACAGGGGATTTCTAGCACAGATACGCAGTATTTT.

This clone was seen only once. The chain carries TRBV19 and TRBJ2-3, with 12 bases identical to TRBD1. This CDR3 is built from 16 residues. CDR1 and CDR2 from the germline V gene are LNHDA and SQIVND (reference sequence). J was trimmed by 4 bases and V by 9 bases; bases with no gene match: 11. In DNA form, the CDR3 reads TGTGCCAGACCCCGGCCGGGACAGGGGGCCGCAGATACGCAGTATTTT. Protein: CARPRPGQGAADTQYF.

This clone was recorded a few times. The chain employs TRBV7-8 and TRBJ2-1; D not resolved. The CDR3 runs 12 residues. With 5 bases removed from V and 8 bases from J, the gap between germline ends came to 10 bases. Germline loops: CDR1 SGHVS, CDR2 FQNEAQ. In DNA form, the CDR3 reads TGTGCCAGCAGCCTAAACTCGGATGAGCAGTTCTTC. It encodes CASSLNSDEQFF.